The 4 T cell receptor beta chains given below trace back to one sample, sequenced in a study of cytomegalovirus exposure and HLA in healthy donors. Primers: 60 Vbeta forward and 13 Jbeta reverse. TCRdb's copy holds only in-frame clones and misses some; the assay was immunoSEQ multiplex PCR. The repertoire holds roughly 100,000 clones, with 74% as singletons. The sample consisted of PBMCs. Source of these receptors: a man between 50 and 59 years old in good health and CMV-seropositive.

The chain uses TRBV15 and TRBJ2-7; D not certain. Germline V gene data show CDR1 as LNHNV and CDR2 as YYDKDF (reference sequence). The V and J ends lost 2 bases and 5 bases respectively, with 7 bases between them. The CDR3 totals 12 residues. Written as DNA, the CDR3 is TGTGCCACCAGCAGATCCATCCACGAGCAGTACTTC. Amino acids: CATSRSIHEQYF.

This chain uses TRBV2 with TRBJ2-5; possible D gene TRBD1, 6 bases. Trimming stripped 7 bases from V and 3 bases from J, with 12 bases between. This CDR3 is built from 13 residues. The germline CDR1 and CDR2 sequences are SNHLY and FYNNEI. DNA of the CDR3: TGTGCCAGCAAGGCAGGGGAAGAAGAGACCCAGTACTTC. This codes for CASKAGEEETQYF.

The chain links TRBV7-8 to TRBJ1-1; no firm D call. The germline CDR1 and CDR2 sequences are SGHVS and FQNEAQ. CDR3 length: 12 amino acids. V lost 3 bases and J 5 bases, leaving 7 bases between the germline ends. CDR3 region: CASSFTWTEAFF. The CDR3 DNA follows: TGTGCCAGCAGCTTTACTTGGACTGAAGCTTTCTTT.

The chain links TRBV4-2 to TRBJ2-7; D is possibly TRBD1 (5 bases). The CDR3 covers 15 residues. Per the germline V gene, CDR1 is LGHNA and CDR2 is YNFKEQ. Between the trimmed V and J ends, which lost 2 bases and 5 bases, there was a span of 16 bases. CDR3: CASSQIVRGADEQYF. CDR3 in DNA: TGTGCCAGCAGCCAAATCGTAAGGGGCGCGGACGAGCAGTACTTC.